This is a list of T cell receptor beta chains from one sample in a study of cytomegalovirus exposure and HLA in healthy donors. Method: immunoSEQ multiplex PCR; TCRdb's copy keeps in-frame clones and lacks some. The data contain 150,000 to 200,000 clones, roughly four fifths of them singletons. Sequencing was carried out using PBMCs. The origin of the receptors is a male donor in good health and CMV-seronegative. CDR3s include the opening cysteine and the closing phenylalanine or tryptophan. D genes are given only for firm matches. Part of the rows lack a size; the others show once, few, many or a class for expanded clones.

j_call: TRBJ2-5
clone_size: once
cdr3_length: 14
v_call: TRBV30
d_call: TRBD2
cdr3_aa: CAWGGLAGGATQYF
cdr3_nt: TGTGCCTGGGGAGGACTAGCGGGAGGCGCGACCCAGTACTTC

j_call: TRBJ2-6
clone_size: -
cdr3_length: 14
v_call: TRBV5-4
d_call: -
cdr3_aa: CASSFTTGANVLTF
cdr3_nt: TGTGCCAGCAGCTTTACAACTGGGGCCAACGTCCTGACTTTC

j_call: TRBJ1-3
clone_size: -
cdr3_length: 17
v_call: TRBV6-1
d_call: -
cdr3_aa: CASSEGTPNSSGNTIYF
cdr3_nt: TGTGCCAGCAGTGAAGGGACACCTAATAGCTCTGGAAACACCATATATTTT

j_call: TRBJ2-7
clone_size: -
cdr3_length: 15
v_call: TRBV28
d_call: TRBD1
cdr3_aa: CASSSVGTGDYEQYF
cdr3_nt: TGTGCCAGCAGTTCTGTTGGGACAGGGGACTACGAGCAGTACTTC

j_call: TRBJ2-1
clone_size: few
cdr3_length: 17
v_call: TRBV4-1
d_call: TRBD2
cdr3_aa: CASSPLTSGSSYNEQFF
cdr3_nt: TGCGCCAGCAGCCCCCTAACTAGCGGGAGCTCCTACAATGAGCAGTTCTTC

j_call: TRBJ2-1
clone_size: -
cdr3_length: 14
v_call: TRBV6-5
d_call: TRBD2
cdr3_aa: CASSGLAGDNEQFF
cdr3_nt: TGTGCCAGCAGCGGGCTAGCGGGAGACAATGAGCAGTTCTTC

j_call: TRBJ1-1
clone_size: -
cdr3_length: 15
v_call: TRBV4-1
d_call: -
cdr3_aa: CASSQSAAMNTEAFF
cdr3_nt: TGCGCCAGCAGCCAGTCGGCGGCGATGAACACTGAAGCTTTCTTT

j_call: TRBJ1-6
clone_size: -
cdr3_length: 14
v_call: TRBV7-3
d_call: -
cdr3_aa: CASSLGTNNSPLHF
cdr3_nt: TGTGCCAGCAGCTTAGGGACAAATAATTCACCCCTCCACTTT

j_call: TRBJ1-2
clone_size: -
cdr3_length: 13
v_call: TRBV9
d_call: TRBD1
cdr3_aa: CASSGGPHYGYTF
cdr3_nt: TGTGCCAGCTCAGGGGGACCCCACTATGGCTACACCTTC

j_call: TRBJ1-1
clone_size: -
cdr3_length: 13
v_call: TRBV7-3
d_call: -
cdr3_aa: CASSLEGDTEAFF
cdr3_nt: TGTGCCAGCAGCTTAGAGGGGGACACTGAAGCTTTCTTT

j_call: TRBJ1-5
clone_size: -
cdr3_length: 16
v_call: TRBV27
d_call: TRBD1
cdr3_aa: CASSLFTGGNNQPQHF
cdr3_nt: TGTGCCAGCAGTTTATTCACAGGGGGTAACAATCAGCCCCAGCATTTT

j_call: TRBJ1-2
clone_size: -
cdr3_length: 14
v_call: TRBV25-1
d_call: -
cdr3_aa: CASSGSSQGRGYTF
cdr3_nt: TGTGCCAGCAGTGGGAGCTCGCAGGGTAGGGGCTACACCTTC

j_call: TRBJ1-3
clone_size: -
cdr3_length: 14
v_call: TRBV4-1
d_call: -
cdr3_aa: CASSQGGDGNTIYF
cdr3_nt: TGCGCCAGCAGCCAAGGGGGAGACGGAAACACCATATATTTT

j_call: TRBJ2-3
clone_size: -
cdr3_length: 16
v_call: TRBV9
d_call: TRBD2
cdr3_aa: CASSVYRGGHTDTQYF
cdr3_nt: TGTGCCAGCAGCGTATATCGGGGGGGACACACAGATACGCAGTATTTT

j_call: TRBJ1-5
clone_size: -
cdr3_length: 17
v_call: TRBV28
d_call: -
cdr3_aa: CASSSPVDRYSNQPQHF
cdr3_nt: TGTGCCAGCAGTTCCCCGGTCGACAGATATAGCAATCAGCCCCAGCATTTT

j_call: TRBJ1-2
clone_size: -
cdr3_length: 16
v_call: TRBV9
d_call: -
cdr3_aa: CASSVASVSPVYGYTF
cdr3_nt: TGTGCCAGCAGCGTAGCTAGCGTCAGTCCTGTCTATGGCTACACCTTC

j_call: TRBJ2-2
clone_size: -
cdr3_length: 17
v_call: TRBV28
d_call: TRBD2
cdr3_aa: CASSSGLAGELGGELFF
cdr3_nt: TGTGCCAGCAGTTCGGGGCTGGCGGGAGAATTAGGCGGGGAGCTGTTTTTT

j_call: TRBJ2-4
clone_size: few
cdr3_length: 16
v_call: TRBV12-5
d_call: TRBD2
cdr3_aa: CASGLPSGGLKNIQYF
cdr3_nt: TGTGCTAGTGGTCTACCTAGCGGGGGGCTGAAAAACATTCAGTACTTC

j_call: TRBJ1-5
clone_size: few
cdr3_length: 15
v_call: TRBV28
d_call: TRBD1
cdr3_aa: CASSLGDRGNQPQHF
cdr3_nt: TGTGCCAGCAGTTTAGGGGACAGGGGAAATCAGCCCCAGCATTTT

j_call: TRBJ1-3
clone_size: few
cdr3_length: 14
v_call: TRBV30
d_call: -
cdr3_aa: CACPGDSDGNTIYF
cdr3_nt: TGTGCCTGTCCAGGGGATTCTGATGGAAACACCATATATTTT

j_call: TRBJ2-7
clone_size: -
cdr3_length: 14
v_call: TRBV28
d_call: TRBD2
cdr3_aa: CASRGLAEIYEQYF
cdr3_nt: TGTGCCAGCCGTGGACTAGCGGAGATCTACGAGCAGTACTTC

j_call: TRBJ1-5
clone_size: -
cdr3_length: 12
v_call: TRBV7-3
d_call: -
cdr3_aa: CASSIYNQPQHF
cdr3_nt: TGTGCCAGCAGCATATACAATCAGCCCCAGCATTTT

j_call: TRBJ2-7
clone_size: -
cdr3_length: 15
v_call: TRBV28
d_call: TRBD1
cdr3_aa: CASRQQGGSSYEQYF
cdr3_nt: TGTGCCAGCAGGCAACAGGGGGGAAGCTCCTACGAGCAGTACTTC

j_call: TRBJ1-5
clone_size: once
cdr3_length: 13
v_call: TRBV29-1
d_call: -
cdr3_aa: CSVAPAGAQPQHF
cdr3_nt: TGCAGCGTGGCCCCGGCGGGAGCCCAGCCCCAGCATTTT

j_call: TRBJ2-1
clone_size: -
cdr3_length: 16
v_call: TRBV25-1
d_call: TRBD2
cdr3_aa: CASNPSSGRGYNEQFF
cdr3_nt: TGTGCCAGCAACCCTTCTAGCGGGAGGGGGTACAATGAGCAGTTCTTC

j_call: TRBJ2-1
clone_size: -
cdr3_length: 14
v_call: TRBV15
d_call: -
cdr3_aa: CATSNQQSYNEQFF
cdr3_nt: TGTGCCACCAGCAACCAACAATCTTACAATGAGCAGTTCTTC

j_call: TRBJ2-5
clone_size: -
cdr3_length: 12
v_call: TRBV29-1
d_call: -
cdr3_aa: CSGERQQGTQYF
cdr3_nt: TGCAGCGGTGAAAGACAGCAAGGGACCCAGTACTTC

j_call: TRBJ1-4
clone_size: -
cdr3_length: 15
v_call: TRBV9
d_call: -
cdr3_aa: CASSVRGATNEKLFF
cdr3_nt: TGTGCCAGCAGCGTAAGAGGAGCAACTAATGAAAAACTGTTTTTT

j_call: TRBJ1-5
clone_size: -
cdr3_length: 14
v_call: TRBV30
d_call: -
cdr3_aa: CAWSEWRRNQPQHF
cdr3_nt: TGTGCCTGGAGTGAGTGGAGGAGGAATCAGCCCCAGCATTTT

j_call: TRBJ2-1
clone_size: -
cdr3_length: 14
v_call: TRBV6-1
d_call: TRBD1
cdr3_aa: CASSGQGAYNEQFF
cdr3_nt: TGTGCCAGCAGTGGACAGGGGGCGTACAATGAGCAGTTCTTC

j_call: TRBJ1-5
clone_size: -
cdr3_length: 13
v_call: TRBV28
d_call: -
cdr3_aa: CATALYSNQPQHF
cdr3_nt: TGTGCCACCGCTCTCTATAGCAATCAGCCCCAGCATTTT

j_call: TRBJ1-2
clone_size: -
cdr3_length: 15
v_call: TRBV5-1
d_call: TRBD1
cdr3_aa: CASSLTGDHLYGYTF
cdr3_nt: TGCGCCAGCAGCTTGACAGGGGATCACCTCTATGGCTACACCTTC

j_call: TRBJ1-3
clone_size: -
cdr3_length: 16
v_call: TRBV9
d_call: -
cdr3_aa: CASSVEGGPTPNTIYF
cdr3_nt: TGTGCCAGCAGCGTAGAAGGGGGACCGACGCCGAACACCATATATTTT

j_call: TRBJ1-1
clone_size: -
cdr3_length: 13
v_call: TRBV6-6
d_call: -
cdr3_aa: CASSYSAGTEAFF
cdr3_nt: TGTGCCAGCAGTTATTCAGCGGGGACTGAAGCTTTCTTT

j_call: TRBJ2-1
clone_size: -
cdr3_length: 18
v_call: TRBV25-1
d_call: -
cdr3_aa: CASSDSRVSGLSYNEQFF
cdr3_nt: TGTGCCAGCAGTGATTCCCGGGTTAGCGGCCTCTCCTACAATGAGCAGTTCTTC

j_call: TRBJ2-1
clone_size: once
cdr3_length: 15
v_call: TRBV28
d_call: TRBD2
cdr3_aa: CASSATSGTVNEQFF
cdr3_nt: TGTGCCAGCAGTGCGACTAGCGGGACCGTGAATGAGCAGTTCTTC

j_call: TRBJ2-5
clone_size: -
cdr3_length: 13
v_call: TRBV30
d_call: TRBD2
cdr3_aa: CAWSFGGAETQYF
cdr3_nt: TGTGCCTGGAGTTTCGGGGGGGCAGAGACCCAGTACTTC

j_call: TRBJ2-5
clone_size: -
cdr3_length: 14
v_call: TRBV6-6
d_call: TRBD2
cdr3_aa: CASSLRRGGETQYF
cdr3_nt: TGTGCCAGCAGTCTTCGACGGGGGGGAGAGACCCAGTACTTC

j_call: TRBJ1-1
clone_size: once
cdr3_length: 15
v_call: TRBV5-3
d_call: -
cdr3_aa: CARSLRGQGNTEAFF
cdr3_nt: TGTGCCAGAAGCCTTAGGGGTCAGGGGAACACTGAAGCTTTCTTT

j_call: TRBJ1-3
clone_size: -
cdr3_length: 10
v_call: TRBV30
d_call: -
cdr3_aa: CAWSSDTIYF
cdr3_nt: TGTGCCTGGAGTTCGGACACCATATATTTT

j_call: TRBJ2-7
clone_size: -
cdr3_length: 12
v_call: TRBV5-6
d_call: -
cdr3_aa: CASSLSSYEQYF
cdr3_nt: TGTGCCAGCAGCCTTAGTTCCTACGAGCAGTACTTC

j_call: TRBJ2-7
clone_size: once
cdr3_length: 13
v_call: TRBV6-5
d_call: TRBD1
cdr3_aa: CASSRTGVDGQYF
cdr3_nt: TGTGCCAGCAGTCGCACAGGGGTCGACGGGCAGTACTTC

j_call: TRBJ1-5
clone_size: -
cdr3_length: 18
v_call: TRBV5-3
d_call: TRBD1
cdr3_aa: CARSLVGDRGKSNQPQHF
cdr3_nt: TGTGCCAGAAGCTTGGTTGGGGACAGGGGAAAGAGCAATCAGCCCCAGCATTTT

j_call: TRBJ2-2
clone_size: -
cdr3_length: 12
v_call: TRBV19
d_call: -
cdr3_aa: CASSTDTGELFF
cdr3_nt: TGTGCCAGTAGTACTGACACCGGGGAGCTGTTTTTT

j_call: TRBJ1-4
clone_size: -
cdr3_length: 12
v_call: TRBV19
d_call: -
cdr3_aa: CASHPPDEKLFF
cdr3_nt: TGTGCCTCTCATCCTCCGGATGAAAAACTGTTTTTT